These 28 T cell receptor beta chains were sequenced from one sample in a study of blood T cells in healthy people across ages. Alongside a J-beta primer mix, a sample-barcoded 5' primer served in a second PCR lasting about 7 to 12 cycles. TCRdb itself ran the 5' RACE reads through MiXCR, one entry per CDR3 protein. The table has some 1.5 million distinct CDR3 sequences, roughly two fifths seen once. The specimen was blood. The receptors come from a young woman in good health.

V and J are TRBV29-1 and TRBJ1-2; D not resolved. Looked up from germline, CDR1 is SQVTM and CDR2 is ANQGSEA. The CDR3 totals 14 residues. Trimming pared 6 bases from V and 0 bases from J, leaving 14 bases between. CDR3 bases: TGCAGCGTCTCTGGGCGGCAAGCTAACTATGGCTACACCTTC. Translating gives CSVSGRQANYGYTF.

This clonotype was counted only a few times. The rearrangement uses TRBV7-8 and TRBJ1-1, with D possibly matching TRBD1 (5 bases). The germline gives CDR1 SGHVS, CDR2 FQNEAQ. The CDR3 spans 14 residues. The CDR3 bases are TGTGCTATTTCACCCGCAGGGATGAACACTGAAGCTTTCTTT. It yields the protein CAISPAGMNTEAFF.

This chain connects TRBV4-2 to TRBJ1-2, with D unresolved. CDR1 LGHNA and CDR2 YNFKEQ come from the germline V gene. CDR3 length equals 16 residues. Trimming left V 2 bases short and J 6 bases short, with 19 bases between. The chain's CDR3 is CASSQPTRASKDGYTF. CDR3 coding DNA: TGTGCCAGCAGCCAACCCACCAGAGCCTCTAAGGATGGCTACACCTTC.

The V gene is TRBV20-1, the J gene TRBJ1-5; TRBD1 agrees at 8 bases. The ends lost 6 bases at V and 2 bases at J; junction bases unmatched: 9. CDR1 is DFQATT and CDR2 is SNEGSKA in the germline V gene (reference sequence). The CDR3 is made up of 15 amino acids. CDR3 bases: TGCAGTGCCACCGACAGGGGCGACGGCAATCAGCCCCAGCATTTT. The encoded protein is CSATDRGDGNQPQHF.

This clonotype is a singleton in its sample. The genes are TRBV28 and TRBJ2-1, with D uncertain. Germline V gene sequence: CDR1 MDHEN, CDR2 SYDVKM. The CDR3 runs 15 residues. Trimming removed 3 bases at V and 9 bases at J, with 18 bases between. CDR3 in DNA: TGTGCCAGCAGTTTGTTAATTGGTCCCGGTTTTGAGCAGTTCTTC. Protein: CASSLLIGPGFEQFF. Filled out from reference TRBV28 and TRBJ2-1, the complete variable domain reads DVKVTQSSRYLVKRTGEKVFLECVQDMDHENMFWYRQDPGLGLRLIYFSYDVKMKEKGDIPEGYSVSREKKERFSLILESASTNQTSMYLCASSLLIGPGFEQFFGPGTRLTVL.

Written as DNA, the CDR3 is TGTGCCAGCAGTGATGGGTACAAGGCATCCTCTGGAAACACCATATATTTT. Translation gives CASSDGYKASSGNTIYF. The V and J genes are TRBV25-1 and TRBJ1-3; D gene ambiguous. Per germline, CDR1 MGHDK and CDR2 SYGVNS. V shed 3 bases and J shed 0 bases, with 15 bases lying between them. This CDR3 has 17 residues. The whole variable domain, filled in from reference TRBV25-1 and TRBJ1-3, reads EADIYQTPRYLVIGTGKKITLECSQTMGHDKMYWYQQDPGMELHLIHYSYGVNSTEKGDLSSESTVSRIRTEHFPLTLESARPSHTSQYLCASSDGYKASSGNTIYFGEGSWLTVV.

V gene TRBV7-2 combines with J gene TRBJ1-3, with no clear D. V lost 4 bases, J lost 4 bases, and 14 bases lay in between. The CDR3 totals 15 residues. Germline lookup yields CDR1 SGHTA and CDR2 FQGNSA. CDR3 DNA sequence: TGTGCCAGCAGCTCTTTAGAGTTATCCGGAAACACCATATATTTT. This encodes CASSSLELSGNTIYF.

The V and J genes are TRBV7-9 and TRBJ2-5; no reliable D call. V dropped 7 bases and J dropped 2 bases, with 8 bases sitting between them. This CDR3 spans 12 amino acids. Germline V lookup: CDR1 SEHNR, CDR2 FQNEAQ (reference sequence). The CDR3, as DNA: TGTGCCAGCACCCCAGGTCAAGAGACCCAGTACTTC. Its translation is CASTPGQETQYF.

This chain joins TRBV28 and TRBJ1-2; 7 nucleotides match TRBD1. This CDR3 contains 14 residues. Germline-derived CDR1 and CDR2 are MDHEN and SYDVKM. Germline trimming cut 2 bases from V and 4 bases from J; bases unmatched to any gene: 4. DNA of the CDR3: TGTGCCAGCAGTTTACCCAGGGGGACCTATGGCTACACCTTC. Translation: CASSLPRGTYGYTF.

The rearrangement links TRBV4-1 to TRBJ2-7, with 8 bases that match TRBD1. This CDR3 region has 17 residues. The germline V gene encodes CDR1 MGHRA and CDR2 YSYEKL. V was pared by 4 bases and J by 2 bases, with 13 bases of the junction left unmatched. The chain's CDR3 is CASSLAHPGQEAYEQYF. The CDR3 DNA reads as TGCGCCAGCAGCCTCGCCCACCCGGGACAGGAAGCCTACGAGCAGTACTTC.

This clonotype was seen a handful of times. The chain employs TRBV25-1 and TRBJ2-4; 10 bases are a match to TRBD2. The CDR3 length is 18 residues. V lost 4 bases to trimming and J lost 0 bases; unmatched junction nucleotides: 9. The germline V gene has CDR1 MGHDK and CDR2 SYGVNS. CDR3 nucleotide sequence: TGTGCCAGCAGTGGCCGGGCTAGCGGGGGAGGAGCCAAAAACATTCAGTACTTC. Its protein is CASSGRASGGGAKNIQYF.

The rearrangement uses TRBV18 and TRBJ1-1; TRBD1 matches 7 bases. V shed 1 base and J 0 bases; nucleotides not matched to a gene: 8. Germline V gives CDR1 KGHSH, CDR2 LQKENI. CDR3 length: 17 amino acids. This CDR3 reads CASSPLPGQTMNTEAFF. CDR3 nucleotides: TGTGCCAGCTCACCACTCCCGGGACAGACTATGAACACTGAAGCTTTCTTT.

Worth noting for this clonotype: A read error may produce the germline difference seen at one junction end. CDR3 in DNA: TGCAGTGCCAGAGTCCCAGGACAGGGAACCTACGAGCAGTACTTC. Amino acids: CSARVPGQGTYEQYF. The chain couples TRBV20-1 to TRBJ2-7, with 8 bases lining up with TRBD1. Germline V CDR1 and CDR2: DFQATT, SNEGSKA (reference sequence). This CDR3 contains 15 residues.

This chain joins TRBV29-1 and TRBJ2-3; the D call may be TRBD1 or TRBD2 (5 bases each). Trimming took 7 bases from V and 2 from J, leaving 19 bases between them. The CDR3 extends over 15 amino acids. Germline assignment: CDR1 SQVTM and CDR2 ANQGSEA. This chain's CDR3 is CSAERYGALTDTQYF. As DNA, the CDR3 is TGCAGCGCTGAGCGATACGGGGCCCTCACAGATACGCAGTATTTT.

This clonotype came up many times. V and J are TRBV15 and TRBJ1-2, with D unresolved. The CDR3 runs to 15 residues. V lost 0 bases and J lost 5, with 13 bases in between. Germline loops: CDR1 LNHNV, CDR2 YYDKDF (reference sequence). CDR3 coding DNA: TGTGCCACCAGCAGAGATAGGTCGGGCAGATATGGCTACACCTTC. This translates into CATSRDRSGRYGYTF. The variable domain in full, with the rest retrieved from reference TRBV15 and TRBJ1-2, is DAMVIQNPRYQVTQFGKPVTLSCSQTLNHNVMYWYQQKSSQAPKLLFHYYDKDFNNEADTPDNFQSRRPNTSFCFLDIRSPGLGDTAMYLCATSRDRSGRYGYTFGSGTRLTVV.

This clonotype appeared many times. The rearrangement links TRBV5-1 to TRBJ2-7; TRBD1 matches at 10 bases. The V and J ends lost 3 bases and 1 base, in that order; junction bases with no gene match: 13. CDR1 and CDR2 from the germline V gene are SGHRS and YFSETQ. The CDR3 spans 18 residues. The CDR3 spells CASSSGTGAKKGSYEQYF. The CDR3 coding sequence is TGCGCCAGCAGCTCCGGGACAGGGGCTAAAAAGGGATCCTACGAGCAGTACTTC. Based on the CDR3 plus reference TRBV5-1 and TRBJ2-7, the full variable domain is KAGVTQTPRYLIKTRGQQVTLSCSPISGHRSVSWYQQTPGQGLQFLFEYFSETQRNKGNFPGRFSGRQFSNSRSEMNVSTLELGDSALYLCASSSGTGAKKGSYEQYFGPGTRLTVT.

This clonotype has more than one count but fewer than ten. The rearrangement joins TRBV6-2 or TRBV6-3 to TRBJ2-1, with D unresolved. Germline CDR1 and CDR2: MNHEY and SVGEGT. V lost 1 base to trimming and J lost 2 bases, with 3 bases between them. The CDR3 loop spans 13 amino acids. CDR3 protein: CASSYLAYNEQFF. The CDR3, as DNA: TGTGCCAGCAGTTACTTAGCCTACAATGAGCAGTTCTTC.

The rearrangement joins TRBV6-5 to TRBJ2-7; 7 nucleotides agree with TRBD1. The J call is doubtful: the DNA matches TRBJ2-5 better. The length of the CDR3 is 14 residues. Germline V gene sequence: CDR1 MNHEY, CDR2 SVGAGI. The CDR3 nucleotides are TGTGCCAGCAGTGTACAGGGGAGTAGGGAGACCCAGTACTTC. This codes for CASSVQGSRETQYF.

The chain is built from TRBV20-1 and TRBJ1-1; D perhaps matches TRBD1 (5 bases). CDR1 and CDR2 (germline): DFQATT, SNEGSKA (reference sequence). The CDR3 has 14 residues. Trimming took off 1 base at V and 3 bases at J, with 12 bases between the two ends. Written as DNA, the CDR3 is TGCAGTGCTAGAGGGGCCGAGGGGTACACTGAAGCTTTCTTT. Translating gives CSARGAEGYTEAFF.

The genes are TRBV12-3 or TRBV12-4 and TRBJ2-7; 9 bases fit TRBD1. CDR3 length: 14 amino acids. J was trimmed by 7 bases and V by 3 bases; bases with no gene match: 7. The DNA for the CDR3 is TGTGCCAGCAGTTTTAGGACAGGGGTCGATGAGCAGTACTTC. Amino acid sequence: CASSFRTGVDEQYF.

The chain employs TRBV5-1 and TRBJ1-1, with 8 bases aligning to TRBD1. Germline CDR1 and CDR2: SGHRS and YFSETQ. The J segment lost 8 bases and the V segment lost 2 bases, leaving 5 bases of the junction unmatched. The CDR3 contains 13 residues. CDR3 sequence (DNA): TGCGCCAGCAGCTTCGTGGCAGGGGGCGAAGCTTTCTTT. Amino acid sequence: CASSFVAGGEAFF.

The V call is TRBV6-2 or TRBV6-3, the J call TRBJ1-2; D gene ambiguous. The V and J ends lost 6 bases and 4 bases respectively, with 12 bases between them. Germline V gene sequence: CDR1 MNHEY, CDR2 SVGEGT. The CDR3 contains 13 residues. CDR3 amino acids: CASSPFSAYGYTF. CDR3 sequence (DNA): TGTGCCAGCAGCCCCTTCAGTGCCTATGGCTACACCTTC.

This clonotype turned up a few times. The rearrangement links TRBV25-1 to TRBJ2-1; D may correspond to TRBD1 or TRBD2 (5 bases each). V shed 1 base and J shed 3 bases, with 7 bases lying between them. Germline CDR1 is MGHDK and CDR2 is SYGVNS. This CDR3 contains 14 residues. Written as DNA, the CDR3 is TGTGCCAGCAGTGAATCGGGACGCTACAATGAGCAGTTCTTC. Residues: CASSESGRYNEQFF.

This clonotype was detected only a few times. The chain carries TRBV27 and TRBJ2-5, with 13 nucleotides matching TRBD2. The DNA end is a closer match to TRBJ2-7, so the J assignment may be wrong. Germline lookup yields CDR1 MNHEY and CDR2 SMNVEV (reference sequence). The CDR3 has 14 residues. The CDR3 here is CASSMGLAGSEQYF. The CDR3 region has the DNA TGTGCCAGCAGTATGGGACTAGCGGGGAGCGAGCAGTACTTC.

The chain links TRBV7-2 to TRBJ2-4, with TRBD2 identical over 7 bases. TRBJ2-7 matches the DNA end more closely, so the J call is doubtful. The CDR3 loop spans 15 amino acids. In germline, CDR1 is SGHTA, CDR2 FQGNSA. CDR3 residues: CASSRRTTSVYEQYF. The CDR3 DNA follows: TGTGCCAGCAGCCGACGGACTACTAGCGTGTACGAGCAGTACTTC.

This clonotype turned up a few times. This CDR3 is CSARTNEKLFF. CDR3 nucleotide sequence: TGCAGTGCCAGGACTAATGAAAAACTGTTTTTT. The rearrangement joins TRBV20-1 to TRBJ1-4; no clear D gene. Trimming left V 6 bases short and J 2 bases short, with 4 bases between. Per the germline V gene, CDR1 is DFQATT and CDR2 is SNEGSKA (reference sequence). CDR3 size: 11 residues.

This clonotype was seen a few times. This chain joins TRBV29-1 and TRBJ1-4, with a tentative D call TRBD1 (6 bases). Germline lookup yields CDR1 SQVTM and CDR2 ANQGSEA. This CDR3 region has 11 residues. Deletions cut 8 bases from V and 6 bases from J, with 10 bases between. The CDR3 is CSYRVYEKLFF. CDR3 sequence (DNA): TGCAGCTACAGGGTGTATGAAAAACTGTTTTTT.

This clonotype was observed a few times. The chain joins TRBV2 to TRBJ1-1; 9 bases are a match to TRBD1. Germline CDR1 SNHLY, CDR2 FYNNEI. This CDR3 region has 15 residues. After removal of 7 bases from V and 0 bases from J, the junction contained 6 bases not matched to a gene. This CDR3 is CASTRRDRVNTEAFF. Written as DNA, the CDR3 is TGTGCCAGCACCCGCCGGGACAGGGTGAACACTGAAGCTTTCTTT.